These T cell receptor beta chains were read from a single sample in a study of T cells in Graves' hyperthyroidism and ophthalmopathy. TCRdb ran MiXCR on the multiplex PCR reads and lists one entry per CDR3 protein. Found here are roughly 200,000 distinct CDR3 sequences, roughly 18% of them singletons; the top ten hold about 48%. Sequencing used blood. These receptors originate from a man between 40 and 49 years old with Graves' hyperthyroidism. CDR3s include the opening cysteine and the closing phenylalanine or tryptophan. The D gene is left open where the match is weak. The size of a clone is reported for some rows only, either as once, few or many, or as a class for expanded clones.

v_call,j_call,d_call,clone_size,cdr3_nt,cdr3_aa
TRBV5-1,TRBJ2-1,TRBD2,many,TGCGCCAGCAGCTTGGCTTGGGCTAGCGGGGGGGCATCCTACAATGAGCAGTTCTTC,CASSLAWASGGASYNEQFF
TRBV2,TRBJ1-4,.,.,TGTGCCAGCGGAGGAGACGGACCTGGGGAAAAACTGTTTTTT,CASGGDGPGEKLFF
TRBV15,TRBJ1-2,.,many,TGTGCCACCAGCAGTGTTTATGGCTACACCTTC,CATSSVYGYTF
TRBV9,TRBJ2-5,TRBD1,few,TGTGCCAGCAGTACCACAGGGGCGACGGAGACCCAGTACTTC,CASSTTGATETQYF
TRBV12-5,TRBJ2-1,TRBD2,many,TGTGCTAGTGGCATGGGAGCGGGGGTAGATCATGAGCAGTTCTTC,CASGMGAGVDHEQFF
TRBV20-1,TRBJ2-4,.,many,TGCAGTGCTAGAGTAGAGGACACAAAAAACATTCAGTACTTC,CSARVEDTKNIQYF
TRBV3-1,TRBJ2-1,TRBD2,.,TGTGCCGGCAGCCAAGCGGAACTAGCGGGGAATGAGCAGTTCTTC,CAGSQAELAGNEQFF
TRBV19,TRBJ1-1,.,many,TGTGCCAGTAGTAAGGTGGCGGGTGCGAACACTGAAGCTTTCTTT,CASSKVAGANTEAFF
TRBV13,TRBJ2-7,.,many,TGTGCCAGCAGCGGGGGGTCGTACTCATACGAGCAGTACTTC,CASSGGSYSYEQYF
TRBV12-3/TRBV12-4,TRBJ2-1,.,many,TGTGCCAGCAGTTGGACAGTGAATGAGCAGTTCTTC,CASSWTVNEQFF
TRBV2,TRBJ2-3,TRBD2,many,TGTGCCAGCAGGCGGCGGGGGGCACGCACAGATACGCAGTATTTT,CASRRRGARTDTQYF
TRBV6-1,TRBJ2-7,TRBD2,many,TGTGCCAGCAACCTTCGACTAGCGGCACTCTACGAGCAGTACTTC,CASNLRLAALYEQYF
TRBV20-1,TRBJ1-2,.,few,TGCAGTGCTAGAGTTGGGGGGTTTGGCTACACCTTC,CSARVGGFGYTF
TRBV18,TRBJ1-4,TRBD1,many,TGTGCCAGCTCACCATTCAGCGGACAGGGGGATGAAAAACTGTTTTTT,CASSPFSGQGDEKLFF
TRBV11-2,TRBJ2-3,.,many,TGTGCCAGCAGCTTAGATCTACCAGGGGAAGATACGCAGTATTTT,CASSLDLPGEDTQYF
TRBV20-1,TRBJ2-7,TRBD2,many,TGCAGTGCTCGTACCCGGACTAGTCGCGAGCAGTACTTC,CSARTRTSREQYF
TRBV28,TRBJ1-5,TRBD1,many,TGTGCCAGCAGTTTATGGGGACAGGGGGCAACCCATAGCAATCAGCCCCAGCATTTT,CASSLWGQGATHSNQPQHF
TRBV10-2,TRBJ2-5,.,.,TGCGCCAGCAGCACCTCGGAGACCCAGTACTTC,CASSTSETQYF
TRBV30,TRBJ1-6,.,many,TGTGCCTGGACCGGAGCCTATAATTCACCCCTCCACTTT,CAWTGAYNSPLHF
TRBV24-1,TRBJ2-1,TRBD1,many,TGTGCCACCAGTGATTTGACGGGACAGGGTGGGAATGAGCAGTTCTTC,CATSDLTGQGGNEQFF
TRBV7-9,TRBJ2-5,.,many,TGTGCCAGCAGCAGGGGACCGACCCAAGAGACCCAGTACTTC,CASSRGPTQETQYF
TRBV7-9,TRBJ2-7,.,.,TGTGCCAGCAGCCCAAAGGGATCCCCCTACGAGCAGTACTTC,CASSPKGSPYEQYF
TRBV7-9,TRBJ1-2,.,many,TGTGCCAGCAGCACAGGCAACTATGGCTACACCTTC,CASSTGNYGYTF
TRBV7-2,TRBJ2-1,.,.,TGTGCCAGCAGCATACAAGGGTACAATGAGCAGTTCTTC,CASSIQGYNEQFF
TRBV12-3/TRBV12-4,TRBJ2-2,.,many,TGTGCCAGCACCCTGGGACACGCGAACACCGGGGAGCTGTTTTTT,CASTLGHANTGELFF
TRBV9,TRBJ1-2,.,.,TGTGCCAGCAGCGTCTCGTCAGGCGCCGAGAACTATGGCTACACCTTC,CASSVSSGAENYGYTF
TRBV6-2/TRBV6-3,TRBJ2-5,TRBD2,many,TGTGCCAGCAGCGCAGCGGGGGCCCTTCAAGAGACCCAGTACTTC,CASSAAGALQETQYF
TRBV6-2/TRBV6-3,TRBJ1-2,.,many,TGTGCCAGCAGTTACTTCGGAGGAGACTATGGCTACACCTTC,CASSYFGGDYGYTF
TRBV27,TRBJ2-5,.,few,TGTGCCAGCAGTTTATTGTTTCGAGAGACCCAGTACTTC,CASSLLFRETQYF
TRBV12-3/TRBV12-4,TRBJ1-4,.,many,TGTGCCAGCAGAAGGGAAGAAAAACTGTTTTTT,CASRREEKLFF
TRBV2,TRBJ2-2,TRBD2,many,TGTGCCAGCAGCGTGACTAGCGGGGGGCCCAACACCGGGGAGCTGTTTTTT,CASSVTSGGPNTGELFF
TRBV3-1,TRBJ1-2,.,many,TGTGCCAGCAGCCCCGGACAGCAAGAGTACTATGGCTACACCTTC,CASSPGQQEYYGYTF
TRBV12-3/TRBV12-4,TRBJ2-3,TRBD2,.,TGTGCCAGCAGTTCTAGCGGACACAGAGGAGATACGCAGTATTTT,CASSSSGHRGDTQYF
TRBV12-5,TRBJ2-3,.,many,TGTGCTAGTGGTTTGGAAGTGGGGGCAGATACGCAGTATTTT,CASGLEVGADTQYF
TRBV5-6,TRBJ2-1,.,.,TGTGCCAGCAGCTTAGCGCAGGGAATACCGAATGAGCAGTTCTTC,CASSLAQGIPNEQFF
TRBV5-1,TRBJ2-3,TRBD2,many,TGCGCCAGCAGCTTTACCGGGACTAGCGGCACAGATACGCAGTATTTT,CASSFTGTSGTDTQYF
TRBV18,TRBJ1-2,.,many,TGTGCCAGCTCACCAGGGCGAAACTATGGCTACACCTTC,CASSPGRNYGYTF
TRBV3-1,TRBJ2-7,.,many,TGTGCCAGCAGCCAAGATCTATACGAGCAGTACTTC,CASSQDLYEQYF
TRBV4-2,TRBJ2-2,.,few,TGTGCCAGCAGCCAAGATTCCTTTCGGGGGACCACCGGGGAGCTGTTTTTT,CASSQDSFRGTTGELFF
TRBV24-1,TRBJ2-7,TRBD1,.,TGTGCCACAAAAAGACAGGGGGGAATCTACTACGAGCAGTACTTC,CATKRQGGIYYEQYF
TRBV5-6,TRBJ2-7,TRBD2,.,TGTGCCAGCAGCTTGGCAGCGGGGTCCTCCTACGAGCAGTACTTC,CASSLAAGSSYEQYF
TRBV18,TRBJ2-3,TRBD1,few,TGTGCCAGCTCACCACTATTGGGACAGGGGGCATCAGATACGCAGTATTTT,CASSPLLGQGASDTQYF
TRBV3-1,TRBJ2-2,TRBD2,many,TGTGCCAGCAGCCCTAGCGGGGGGAAGAACACCGGGGAGCTGTTTTTT,CASSPSGGKNTGELFF
TRBV6-1,TRBJ2-4,.,.,TGTGCCAGCAGTGTTCTTGGGGGCTTCGTAAGGGCCAAAAACATTCAGTACTTC,CASSVLGGFVRAKNIQYF
TRBV11-1,TRBJ1-2,TRBD1,.,TGTGCCAGCAGAGAGCGGGACAGTAAGGATGGCTACACCTTC,CASRERDSKDGYTF
TRBV6-5,TRBJ2-2,TRBD2,many,TGTGCCAGCAGTTACGAACCGGGACTAGCGGGGGGGCCGAACACCGGGGAGCTGTTTTTT,CASSYEPGLAGGPNTGELFF
TRBV2,TRBJ1-4,TRBD1,many,TGTGCCAGCGAAGGACAGGGAGGTGAAAAACTGTTTTTT,CASEGQGGEKLFF
TRBV5-1,TRBJ1-5,.,many,TGCGCCAGCAGCCCGGACGGCTATAGCAATCAGCCCCAGCATTTT,CASSPDGYSNQPQHF
TRBV29-1,TRBJ2-6,.,many,TGCAGCGTTGTACCGTCTGGGGCCAACGTCCTGACTTTC,CSVVPSGANVLTF
TRBV5-1,TRBJ1-2,.,few,TGCGCCAGCAGCTTGGGGGGGATCTCTTATGGCTACACCTTC,CASSLGGISYGYTF
TRBV7-3,TRBJ2-3,TRBD2,.,TGTGCCAGCAGCCGACTAGCGGGGGGCGCGGTAGATACGCAGTATTTT,CASSRLAGGAVDTQYF